Below, one T cell receptor (beta chain) is given with its context. Authors' processing steps: By means of reference gene primer amplification, nucleated cell counts were estimated. Produced via immunoSEQ multiplex PCR; TCRdb's table is partial and in-frame only. V and J calls and clone size are those listed in that table; D and trimming were worked out from the DNA. The repertoire holds roughly 42,000 clones, with roughly 84% as singletons. This sample was included in a study of blood T cell repertoires in COVID-19. Turning to the study itself: Researchers got acute and convalescent COVID-19 samples from the United States, Italy and Spain. PBMCs, B-cell-depleted T cells, or T cells were the source of the cDNA or gDNA that made up the material.

With 7 bases clipped from V and 0 bases from J, the junction kept 1 base outside the gene matches. Looked up from germline, CDR1 is MDHEN and CDR2 is SYDVKM. The length of the CDR3 is 13 residues. What was sequenced was peripheral blood. The chain is built from TRBV28 and TRBJ2-7; the match to TRBD1 covers 9 bases. The clonotype was recovered from a woman aged 65 to 85 in a cohort sampled during active COVID-19. The chain's CDR3 is CASTTGGSYEQYF. For the CDR3, the DNA is TGTGCCAGCACGACAGGGGGCTCCTACGAGCAGTACTTC.